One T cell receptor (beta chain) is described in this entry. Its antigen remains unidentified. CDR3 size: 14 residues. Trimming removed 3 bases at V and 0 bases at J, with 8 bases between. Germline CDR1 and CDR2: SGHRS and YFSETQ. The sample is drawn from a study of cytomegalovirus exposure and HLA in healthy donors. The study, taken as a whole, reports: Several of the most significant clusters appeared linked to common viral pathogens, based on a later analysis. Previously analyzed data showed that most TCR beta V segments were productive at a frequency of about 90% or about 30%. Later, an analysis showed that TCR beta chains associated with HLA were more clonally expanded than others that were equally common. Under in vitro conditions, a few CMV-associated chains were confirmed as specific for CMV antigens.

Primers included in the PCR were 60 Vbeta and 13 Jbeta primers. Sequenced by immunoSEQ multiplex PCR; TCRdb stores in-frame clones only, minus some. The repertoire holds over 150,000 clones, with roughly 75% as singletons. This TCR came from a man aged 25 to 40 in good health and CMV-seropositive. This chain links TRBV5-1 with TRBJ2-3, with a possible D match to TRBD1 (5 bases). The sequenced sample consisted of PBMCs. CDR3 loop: CASSSDTSTDTQYF. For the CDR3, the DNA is TGCGCCAGCAGCTCGGACACTAGCACAGATACGCAGTATTTT.